The sequence of this T cell receptor beta chain was determined in a study of blood T cell repertoires in COVID-19. V lost 4 bases to trimming and J lost 8 bases; unmatched junction nucleotides: 7. Germline loops: CDR1 SGHAT, CDR2 FQNNGV. The CDR3 loop spans 13 amino acids. Here immunoSEQ multiplex PCR was the method, and the copy in TCRdb shows in-frame clones only, minus some. The profile shows about 97,000 clones, 90% of them singletons. The material sequenced was peripheral blood. The rearrangement uses TRBV11-2 and TRBJ1-2, with 7 nucleotides matching TRBD1. This TCR derives from a man in his 60s with acute or convalescent COVID-19. CDR3 DNA: TGTGCCAGCAGCTCCACAACAGGGGTAGGCTACACCTTC. Translating it yields CASSSTTGVGYTF.